This T cell receptor beta chain is drawn from a study of HIV-infected patients and healthy controls. cDNA was made from about 500 ng RNA using alpha and beta constant primers. Each of the alpha and beta chains got its own library through chain-specific third strand synthesis with indices. Ligation attached cDNA to a 5' RACE adapter that carried a random hexamer and SP2 site. A 23-cycle PCR with P5s and P7 primers followed a short adapter-adding first PCR. Each CDR3 protein gets one entry after TCRdb re-called the 5' RACE reads with MiXCR. The repertoire consists of some 15,000 distinct CDR3 sequences, with roughly a tenth occurring once and the leading ten covering 5.1%. CDR1 SGHTA and CDR2 FQGNSA come from the germline V gene. CDR3 length: 17 amino acids. No cell fractionation was done, so the repertoire covers all unsorted peripheral blood T cells. This clonotype was seen many times. The germline gene is not matched at one end of the junction; a read error may be the cause.

The rearrangement uses TRBV7-2 and TRBJ2-1, with 12 bases that match TRBD1. The TCR comes from an adult in good health. Input material: blood. The CDR3 bases are TGTGCCAGCAGTTTAGGGGGCCCCGGGACAGGGGGCACTGAGCAGTTCTTC. Protein product: CASSLGGPGTGGTEQFF.